A single sample is the source of the 8 T cell receptor beta chains below, sequenced in a study of cytomegalovirus exposure and HLA in healthy donors. The PCR was carried out with 60 Vbeta primers and 13 Jbeta primers. Clones were read by immunoSEQ multiplex PCR, and TCRdb kept only the in-frame ones, dropping some. Among 200,000 or so clones listed, less than 80% were seen once. Specimen: PBMCs. Every receptor here comes from a girl aged 2 to 9 in good health and CMV-seronegative.

The chain carries TRBV27 and TRBJ2-3; 9 bases agree with TRBD2. The V gene end was trimmed by 6 bases and the J gene end by 5 bases; junction bases not matched to a gene: 6. The CDR3 loop spans 14 amino acids. CDR1 and CDR2 from the germline V gene are MNHEY and SMNVEV (reference sequence). The CDR3 reads CASSRTSVRDTQYF. In DNA form, the CDR3 reads TGTGCCAGCAGCCGGACTAGCGTTAGAGATACGCAGTATTTT.

The V gene is TRBV14, the J gene TRBJ2-5, with 13 bases identical to TRBD2. Unmatched junction bases numbered 14, after V lost 1 base and J lost 3 bases. Germline CDR1 reads SGHDN; CDR2 reads FVKESK. The CDR3 contains 20 residues. CDR3 loop: CASSQGFNWTSGSWEETQYF. The CDR3 bases are TGTGCCAGCAGCCAAGGTTTCAATTGGACTAGCGGGAGTTGGGAAGAGACCCAGTACTTC. Combining the CDR3 with reference TRBV14 and TRBJ2-5 gives the whole variable domain EAGVTQFPSHSVIEKGQTVTLRCDPISGHDNLYWYRRVMGKEIKFLLHFVKESKQDESGMPNNRFLAERTGGTYSTLKVQPAELEDSGVYFCASSQGFNWTSGSWEETQYFGPGTRLLVL.

The chain employs TRBV2 and TRBJ1-6, with TRBD1 matching 10 bases. V lost 7 bases, J lost 10 bases, and 7 bases stayed unmatched. Germline values: CDR1 SNHLY, CDR2 FYNNEI. The CDR3 is made up of 14 amino acids. The CDR3 here is CASMWEGQGSPLHF. DNA of the CDR3: TGTGCCAGCATGTGGGAGGGACAGGGGTCACCCCTCCACTTT. The full variable domain, in which reference TRBV2 and TRBJ1-6 provide the parts outside the CDR3, is EPEVTQTPSHQVTQMGQEVILRCVPISNHLYFYWYRQILGQKVEFLVSFYNNEISEKSEIFDDQFSVERPDGSNFTLKIRSTKLEDSAMYFCASMWEGQGSPLHFGNGTRLTVT.

The chain uses TRBV19 and TRBJ1-4; 9 bases map to TRBD1. The V and J ends lost 7 bases and 8 bases, in that order; junction bases with no gene match: 11. The CDR3 sequence is 15 residues long. Germline values: CDR1 LNHDA, CDR2 SQIVND (reference sequence). The CDR3 DNA reads TGTGCCAGTACGGACAGGGGAGGGGTACGGGAAAAACTGTTTTTT. As protein: CASTDRGGVREKLFF.

This clone came up a few times. The chain employs TRBV6-5 and TRBJ2-3; 8 bases align to TRBD1. Germline V CDR1 and CDR2: MNHEY, SVGAGI. The ends lost 2 bases at V and 4 bases at J; junction bases unmatched: 5. The CDR3 length is 15 residues. The CDR3: CASSYGQGLADTQYF. The CDR3 DNA reads as TGTGCCAGCAGTTACGGACAGGGACTCGCAGATACGCAGTATTTT.

The chain has TRBV5-1 and TRBJ2-3; weak D call: TRBD1 (5 bases). V lost 0 bases and J lost 4, with 9 bases in between. The CDR3 sequence is 14 residues long. Germline V CDR1 and CDR2: SGHRS, YFSETQ. The CDR3 sequence is CASSLVQGPDTQYF. The CDR3 DNA reads TGCGCCAGCAGCTTGGTCCAGGGTCCAGATACGCAGTATTTT.

The rearrangement joins TRBV25-1 to TRBJ2-1, with D possibly matching TRBD2 (6 bases). This CDR3 is 16 amino acids long. Germline V gene lookup returns CDR1 MGHDK and CDR2 SYGVNS. Deletions cut 2 bases from V and 5 bases from J, with 16 bases between. This chain's CDR3 is CASSEILGGPDNEQFF. CDR3 coding DNA: TGTGCCAGCAGTGAAATCTTGGGGGGACCCGACAATGAGCAGTTCTTC.

V usage is TRBV6-5 and J usage is TRBJ2-7, with 14 bases that match TRBD2. CDR1 is MNHEY and CDR2 is SVGAGI in the germline V gene. The junction had 0 bases not matched to a gene; V was cut back by 0 bases and J by 5 bases. This CDR3 has 15 amino acids. The CDR3 DNA reads as TGTGCCAGCAGTTACTCGGGACTAGCGGGGGACGAGCAGTACTTC. Translated: CASSYSGLAGDEQYF.